A single sample gave rise to the 32 T cell receptor beta chains below, sequenced in a study of blood T cell repertoires in COVID-19. Sequenced by immunoSEQ multiplex PCR; TCRdb stores in-frame clones only, minus some. The top ten hold approximately 2.4% of the sample, which has about 230,000 clones, 75% to 85% seen once. Sequenced input: peripheral blood. These receptors all stem from a man aged 40-49 years who had recovered from COVID-19.

This chain uses TRBV2 with TRBJ2-5; no definite D call. This CDR3 spans 13 amino acids. The V gene's germline CDR1 is SNHLY and CDR2 FYNNEI. V lost 4 bases, J lost 5 bases, and 11 bases lay in between. CDR3 DNA sequence: TGTGCCAGCAGTGTTGGGCCTTGGGAGACCCAGTACTTC. Its translation is CASSVGPWETQYF.

The rearrangement links TRBV6-5 to TRBJ1-4, with 9 bases identical to TRBD1. This CDR3 comprises 15 residues. Germline-derived CDR1 and CDR2 are MNHEY and SVGAGI. V lost 8 bases, J lost 7 bases, and 11 bases stayed unmatched. DNA for the CDR3: TGTGCCAGCTCGTTAGGGGACAGGGAATCTGAAAAACTGTTTTTT. Residues: CASSLGDRESEKLFF.

This chain joins TRBV18 and TRBJ2-3; perhaps TRBD2 as D (5 bases). V gave up 2 bases and J gave up 2 bases, with 8 bases separating them. The CDR3 is 14 amino acids. Per the germline V gene, CDR1 is KGHSH and CDR2 is LQKENI. CDR3 amino acids: CASSPETITDTQYF. In nucleotides, the CDR3 is TGTGCCAGCTCACCAGAGACTATCACAGATACGCAGTATTTT.

The rearrangement links TRBV19 to TRBJ1-5; D perhaps matches TRBD1 (5 bases). Germline CDR1 is LNHDA and CDR2 is SQIVND (reference sequence). V was clipped by 7 bases and J by 10 bases, with 14 bases between them. The CDR3 extends over 12 amino acids. The CDR3 region has the DNA TGTGCCAGTAAGGGGATCTCCGATCCCCAGCATTTT. Protein: CASKGISDPQHF.

This chain connects TRBV19 to TRBJ1-5; 8 positions agree with TRBD1. Trimming took 3 bases from V and 7 from J; bases not matched to a gene: 8. CDR1 is LNHDA and CDR2 is SQIVND in the germline V gene (reference sequence). CDR3 length: 15 amino acids. The CDR3 DNA reads as TGTGCCAGTAGTATCTATGGACAGGGAAGGCAGCCCCAGCATTTT. This translates into CASSIYGQGRQPQHF.

The chain joins TRBV24-1 to TRBJ2-1; 9 bases map to TRBD1. CDR1 and CDR2 from the germline V gene are KGHDR and SFDVKD. This CDR3 contains 15 residues. The V and J ends lost 5 bases and 5 bases, in that order; junction bases with no gene match: 6. CDR3 region: CATSVSQGAHNEQFF. CDR3 nucleotides: TGTGCCACCAGTGTTTCACAGGGGGCCCACAATGAGCAGTTCTTC.

In this sample, this clone turned up a few times. The V gene is TRBV5-1, the J gene TRBJ2-2; tentative D call: TRBD2 (5 bases). The ends were cut back, 6 bases at V and 0 bases at J, with 9 bases in the middle. CDR1 is SGHRS and CDR2 is YFSETQ in the germline V gene. The length of the CDR3 is 14 residues. The chain's CDR3 is CASTGLTNTGELFF. The CDR3 coding sequence is TGCGCCAGCACCGGACTTACGAACACCGGGGAGCTGTTTTTT. The whole variable domain, remainder taken from reference TRBV5-1 and TRBJ2-2, is KAGVTQTPRYLIKTRGQQVTLSCSPISGHRSVSWYQQTPGQGLQFLFEYFSETQRNKGNFPGRFSGRQFSNSRSEMNVSTLELGDSALYLCASTGLTNTGELFFGEGSRLTVL.

The table lists this clone with a count of one. The chain recombines TRBV6-5 with TRBJ1-6; 8 nucleotides line up with TRBD1. V gave up 5 bases and J gave up 10 bases; unmatched junction bases: 10. From germline, CDR1 is MNHEY and CDR2 SVGAGI. The CDR3 covers 15 residues. CDR3 in amino acids: CASSHTRTGKSPLHF. CDR3 in DNA: TGTGCCAGCAGTCACACACGGACAGGGAAATCACCCCTCCACTTT.

This clone occurred once. The J gene is TRBJ2-7, the V gene TRBV19; 7 nucleotides line up with TRBD2. Germline CDR1 and CDR2: LNHDA and SQIVND (reference sequence). J gave up 5 bases and V 3 bases, and 7 bases lay outside the gene matches. The CDR3 is made up of 14 amino acids. The CDR3 reads CASSMGRAQHEQYF. CDR3 sequence (DNA): TGTGCCAGTAGTATGGGGAGGGCCCAACACGAGCAGTACTTC.

In its sample, this clone was seen many times. This chain connects TRBV5-4 to TRBJ1-1, with 9 positions matching TRBD1. V shed 5 bases, J shed 0 bases, and the junction held 14 bases outside the gene matches. Germline loops: CDR1 SGHNT, CDR2 YYREEE (reference sequence). This CDR3 has 18 residues. CDR3 sequence reads: CASRSLRGDRVLNTEAFF. In nucleotides, the CDR3 is TGTGCCAGCAGGAGCCTGCGCGGGGACAGGGTACTGAACACTGAAGCTTTCTTT. The full variable domain, completed using reference TRBV5-4 and TRBJ1-1, is ETGVTQSPTHLIKTRGQQVTLRCSSQSGHNTVSWYQQALGQGPQFIFQYYREEENGRGNFPPRFSGLQFPNYSSELNVNALELDDSALYLCASRSLRGDRVLNTEAFFGQGTRLTVV.

The chain combines TRBV6-6 with TRBJ1-6, with D possibly matching TRBD1 (6 bases). With 4 bases removed from V and 11 bases from J, the gap between germline ends came to 18 bases. The CDR3 length is 15 residues. CDR1 and CDR2 from the germline V gene are MNHNY and SVGAGI (reference sequence). The CDR3 loop is CASSLSGDGGTPLHF. The CDR3 coding sequence is TGTGCCAGCAGTTTATCAGGGGACGGTGGTACACCCCTCCACTTT.

The chain uses TRBV9 and TRBJ1-1; 7 bases agree with TRBD1. Germline V CDR1 and CDR2: SGDLS, YYNGEE. J was trimmed by 0 bases and V by 4 bases; bases with no gene match: 6. The CDR3 contains 15 residues. The CDR3 sequence: CASSPTGTVNTEAFF. The CDR3 coding sequence is TGTGCCAGCAGCCCAACTGGGACAGTGAACACTGAAGCTTTCTTT.

This chain links TRBV9 with TRBJ2-2; D possibly corresponds to TRBD1 (6 bases). Trimming stripped 4 bases from V and 5 bases from J, with 18 bases between. This CDR3 is 16 amino acids long. Germline V gene data show CDR1 as SGDLS and CDR2 as YYNGEE. CDR3 sequence: CASSSQPGQTTGELFF. DNA of the CDR3: TGTGCCAGCAGCTCCCAACCGGGACAAACTACCGGGGAGCTGTTTTTT.

The V gene is TRBV6-5, the J gene TRBJ2-1; TRBD2 agrees at 9 bases. Germline CDR1 is MNHEY and CDR2 is SVGAGI. The length of the CDR3 is 15 residues. The V and J ends lost 6 bases and 4 bases, in that order; junction bases with no gene match: 7. The chain's CDR3 is CASRLSGSGYNEQFF. The CDR3 coding sequence is TGTGCCAGCAGACTTAGCGGGAGTGGGTACAATGAGCAGTTCTTC.

This clone showed up just a few times. The chain couples TRBV2 to TRBJ2-2; 9 nucleotides align to TRBD1. V shed 5 bases and J 5 bases; nucleotides not matched to a gene: 6. CDR3 size: 15 residues. CDR1 and CDR2 from the germline V gene are SNHLY and FYNNEI. CDR3 residues: CASSLQGAQTGELFF. DNA of the CDR3: TGTGCCAGCAGTTTACAGGGGGCGCAAACCGGGGAGCTGTTTTTT.

The chain carries TRBV2 and TRBJ2-7; tentative D call: TRBD1 (6 bases). CDR1 and CDR2 from the germline V gene are SNHLY and FYNNEI. CDR3 length: 13 residues. Trimming removed 2 bases from V and 6 bases from J, with 11 bases in between. The CDR3 region is CASSELGAGEQYF. DNA of the CDR3: TGTGCCAGCAGTGAATTGGGGGCTGGCGAGCAGTACTTC.

The chain uses TRBV29-1 and TRBJ1-2; 9 nucleotides match TRBD1. CDR3 size: 12 residues. V lost 6 bases to trimming and J lost 3 bases; unmatched junction nucleotides: 2. The germline V gene has CDR1 SQVTM and CDR2 ANQGSEA. The CDR3 here is CSVRQGDYGYTF. DNA for the CDR3: TGCAGCGTGCGACAGGGGGACTATGGCTACACCTTC. Looking up the rest from reference TRBV29-1 and TRBJ1-2 gives the full variable domain: SAVISQKPSRDICQRGTSLTIQCQVDSQVTMMFWYRQQPGQSLTLIATANQGSEATYESGFVIDKFPISRPNLTFSTLTVSNMSPEDSSIYLCSVRQGDYGYTFGSGTRLTVV.

The chain is built from TRBV24-1 and TRBJ2-3; D is ambiguous. V gave up 9 bases and J gave up 2 bases, with 11 bases separating them. The CDR3 has 13 residues. In germline, CDR1 is KGHDR, CDR2 SFDVKD. The CDR3 nucleotides read TGTGCCACCGGGCCCAAGGACACAGATACGCAGTATTTT. Its translation: CATGPKDTDTQYF.

Concerning this clone itself: The sample has other DNA sequences that encode this CDR3 too. This chain connects TRBV7-2 to TRBJ2-7; 8 bases map to TRBD2. The CDR3 runs to 15 residues. Germline trimming cut 1 base from V and 0 bases from J; bases unmatched to any gene: 2. CDR1 SGHTA and CDR2 FQGNSA come from the germline V gene. This CDR3 reads CASSLELAGSYEQYF. The CDR3 DNA follows: TGTGCCAGCAGCTTAGAGCTAGCGGGCTCCTACGAGCAGTACTTC.

The genes are TRBV20-1 and TRBJ2-3; D not resolved. Trimming stripped 5 bases from V and 2 bases from J, with 5 bases between. The CDR3 has 11 amino acids. Germline CDR1 and CDR2: DFQATT and SNEGSKA (reference sequence). CDR3 DNA: TGCAGTGCTCGTTTCACAGATACGCAGTATTTT. Protein sequence: CSARFTDTQYF.

The chain links TRBV15 to TRBJ1-1; TRBD1 agrees at 9 bases. V lost 0 bases to trimming and J lost 3 bases; unmatched junction nucleotides: 8. This CDR3 region has 17 residues. Germline CDR1 LNHNV, CDR2 YYDKDF (reference sequence). The CDR3 nucleotides are TGTGCCACCAGCAGAGAGAGGGGGACAGGGAGAGACACTGAAGCTTTCTTT. Translating it yields CATSRERGTGRDTEAFF.

This clone was seen just once. The rearrangement uses TRBV24-1 and TRBJ2-3; 10 bases map to TRBD1. J lost 5 bases, V lost 3 bases, and 4 bases had no gene match. This CDR3 spans 15 amino acids. Germline assignment: CDR1 KGHDR and CDR2 SFDVKD. The CDR3 DNA sequence: TGTGCCACCAGTGATCCCGGGACAGGGGAAGATACGCAGTATTTT. Protein product: CATSDPGTGEDTQYF.

The J gene is TRBJ1-1, the V gene TRBV9; D not certain. V gave up 0 bases and J gave up 8 bases, with 8 bases separating them. Per germline, CDR1 SGDLS and CDR2 YYNGEE. There are 12 residues in the CDR3. DNA of the CDR3: TGTGCCAGCAGCGTAGTAACACGCGAAGCTTTCTTT. Translated, it gives CASSVVTREAFF.

The genes are TRBV29-1 and TRBJ1-2; D might be TRBD1 (5 bases). This CDR3 spans 15 amino acids. Germline-derived CDR1 and CDR2 are SQVTM and ANQGSEA. Trimming removed 6 bases from V and 4 bases from J, with 21 bases in between. This CDR3 reads CSVQGDYIGIYGYTF. In DNA, the CDR3 is TGCAGCGTACAAGGGGACTATATCGGGATCTATGGCTACACCTTC.

The V gene is TRBV27, the J gene TRBJ2-7, with 9 bases that match TRBD1. The CDR3 sequence is 15 residues long. V was clipped by 8 bases and J by 3 bases; unmatched bases: 11. Germline lookup yields CDR1 MNHEY and CDR2 SMNVEV (reference sequence). CDR3 DNA: TGTGCCAGCCCCGTCCAGGACAGGGGTCACTACGAGCAGTACTTC. It encodes CASPVQDRGHYEQYF.

This chain links TRBV18 with TRBJ2-2; TRBD1 matches at 8 bases. Germline CDR1 reads KGHSH; CDR2 reads LQKENI. This CDR3 has 15 amino acids. Trimming removed 3 bases from V and 4 bases from J; junction bases left unmatched: 4. The CDR3 loop is CASSPQGASTGELFF. DNA of the CDR3: TGTGCCAGCTCACCTCAGGGGGCGAGCACCGGGGAGCTGTTTTTT.

The V call is TRBV7-2, the J call TRBJ2-5; the D is unclear. The length of the CDR3 is 15 residues. The germline V gene encodes CDR1 SGHTA and CDR2 FQGNSA. Trimming took 0 bases from V and 1 from J, leaving 9 bases between them. The CDR3 here is CASSLAGYPQETQYF. Here the CDR3 DNA reads TGTGCCAGCAGCTTAGCCGGGTATCCCCAAGAGACCCAGTACTTC.

This CDR3 is CASSLWRTEAFF. CDR3 sequence (DNA): TGTGCCAGCAGCTTATGGAGGACTGAAGCTTTCTTT. V usage is TRBV11-3 and J usage is TRBJ1-1; no reliable D call. CDR3 size: 12 residues. The V end was cut by 2 bases, the J end by 5 bases, with 6 bases between. Looked up from germline, CDR1 is SGHNT and CDR2 is YENEEA. The full variable domain, its missing parts supplied by reference TRBV11-3 and TRBJ1-1, is EAGVVQSPRYKIIEKKQPVAFWCNPISGHNTLYWYLQNLGQGPELLIRYENEEAVDDSQLPKDRFSAERLKGVDSTLKIQPAELGDSAVYLCASSLWRTEAFFGQGTRLTVV.

V gene TRBV7-2 combines with J gene TRBJ2-2; 11 bases align to TRBD1. This CDR3 region has 16 residues. The junction had 9 bases not matched to a gene; V was cut back by 5 bases and J by 7 bases. Germline assignment: CDR1 SGHTA and CDR2 FQGNSA. The CDR3 region is CASSRDRGFGHGELFF. The CDR3 DNA reads TGTGCCAGCAGCCGGGACAGGGGGTTTGGCCACGGGGAGCTGTTTTTT.

This chain joins TRBV30 and TRBJ2-5; D might be TRBD1 (5 bases). The CDR3 is 13 amino acids. The germline CDR1 and CDR2 sequences are GTSNPN and SVGIG (reference sequence). Trimming took 3 bases from V and 8 from J, leaving 16 bases between them. The CDR3, as DNA: TGTGCCTGGAGCTCCCTCCTGCAGGGTACCCAGTACTTC. Protein product: CAWSSLLQGTQYF.

The genes are TRBV12-5 and TRBJ1-1; TRBD1 aligns across 7 bases. Germline V gives CDR1 LGHNT, CDR2 FRNRAP. The CDR3 has 17 residues. V dropped 2 bases and J dropped 2; count of bases not matched to a gene: 11. The CDR3 DNA sequence: TGTGCTAGTGGTTTGTCCCGAACCAGGGGGGATAACACTGAAGCTTTCTTT. The encoded protein is CASGLSRTRGDNTEAFF.

The rearrangement joins TRBV11-3 to TRBJ2-1; 16 bases align to TRBD2. CDR1 is SGHNT, CDR2 YENEEA, per germline. This CDR3 region has 17 residues. The V segment lost 1 base and the J segment 11 bases; nucleotides outside the gene matches: 8. CDR3 in amino acids: CASSLAPGLAGGGKQFF. The CDR3 DNA reads TGTGCCAGCAGCTTAGCTCCGGGACTAGCGGGAGGGGGGAAGCAGTTCTTC.